This T cell receptor (beta chain) comes out of a study of PD-1 blockade in classical Hodgkin lymphoma (dated by TCRdb to 2019 to 2021). With respect to the entire study: Nivolumab dosing was 3 mg/kg intravenously every 2 weeks, continuing until either disease progression or unacceptable toxicity. The study used TCR beta sequencing and CyTOF to define a peripheral blood immune signature of response to PD-1 blockade in classical Hodgkin lymphoma. On the study overall, not on this receptor specifically: Newly diagnosed patients were reported to have lower baseline TCR diversity than healthy donors, and relapsed/refractory patients were reported to have lower baseline TCR diversity still. Only a single clinical trial cohort was studied, and what caused the repertoire differences, possibly disease activity or prior therapy, remained undefined. Lower diversity was seen in patients whose nivolumab began less than 1 year after ASCT, and these patients were left out of later analyses so that immune reconstitution would not confound the results. A significant rise by C4D1 was seen in CD4+ but not CD8+ TCR diversity (p=0.0027 vs p=0.16), with the rise being most apparent in complete responders (p=0.02). Trial patients achieving complete response had baseline diversity similar to newly diagnosed patients, whereas partial responders and progressors had significantly lower diversity.

Interpreted using the paper, the time point label stands for: cycle 1 day 1 (C1D1), immediately before nivolumab initiation. Every trial patient had relapsed following autologous stem cell transplantation, and prior brentuximab vedotin exposure was what differed among cohorts A, B and C. A total of under 70 patients with relapsed/refractory classical Hodgkin lymphoma made up the trial cohort, and each patient's best overall response was complete response, partial response or progressive disease. Single-agent nivolumab was administered to trial patients in the multi-cohort phase II CheckMate 205 trial. An independent review committee assessed best overall response using the 2007 International Working Group response criteria. Trial PBMCs were collected immediately before nivolumab initiation (C1D1) and during therapy at cycle 2 day 1 and cycle 4 day 1. After peripheral blood was drawn into 8 mL Vacutainer Cell Preparation Tubes, PBMCs were isolated by centrifugation and then cryopreserved.

The CDR3, cysteine through phenylalanine, is 15 amino acids long. The read is trimmed to its CDR3 DNA, 45 bases read in frame from base 1. V and J are trimmed by 3 bases and 3 bases, and the gene matches miss 6 bases of the junction. From a lookup of the germline V gene, CDR1 and CDR2 are SGDLS and YYNGEE. The Qiagen DNeasy kit was used to extract genomic DNA both from unsorted PBMCs and from the negatively selected CD4+ and CD8+ fractions. Using primers that anneal to V and J segments, immunoSEQ multiplex PCR amplified the TCR beta CDR3 regions. A synthetic immune receptor repertoire was used to minimize amplification bias, and any residual bias was removed computationally once sequencing was done. The authors' pipeline ran thus. Custom Python scripts were used to quantify repertoire diversity as the Shannon entropy index. Unsorted, CD4+ and CD8+ repertoires were analyzed separately, except for combined analyses in which CD4+ and CD8+ sequences were merged in silico. A clone was considered expanded if an increase in frequency of at least 2-fold after treatment relative to C1D1 was found, and a pseudocount of 0.5 was applied to clones undetected at baseline. Clones with 0 or 1 copy at C1D1 were defined as singleton clones, while clones with 2 or more copies were defined as non-singleton clones. By matching protein sequences in sorted samples from the same patient, clones expanded in unsorted samples were annotated as CD4+, CD8+ or unknown. Diversity changes from C1D1 to C4D1 were tested in paired samples using Wilcoxon tests. As stored in TCRdb, this immuneACCESS dataset retains in-frame rearrangements with V and J assigned. A fraction of the clones does not appear; measured against another copy, unresolved V genes explain less than half of the discrepancy, and the remainder lacks a known reason. The V and J calls and the clone size are those of that table, but D and trimming were determined from the DNA. Recorded for this sample are 70,000 or so clones; approximately 94% of them occurred a single time. The ten largest account for approximately 8.2% of the sample.

Comment on this clone: Its target antigen remains unknown. No qualities accompany the bases; no much larger clone lies one base away.

This material consisted of peripheral blood mononuclear cells (PBMCs), taken at baseline. Here the chain combines TRBV9 and TRBJ1-1, with 9 bases aligning to TRBD1. The sequence was obtained from a human donor with classical Hodgkin lymphoma. The CDR3 protein is CASSASGQGYTEAFF. The DNA reads as follows: TGTGCCAGCAGCGCCTCGGGACAGGGATACACTGAAGCTTTCTTT.